Given below is one TCR beta chain in context. The authors' processing: From reference gene primer amplification, estimates of nucleated cell counts were derived. The table came from immunoSEQ multiplex PCR; TCRdb's copy has only in-frame clones and leaves some out. That table supplies the V and J calls and clone size; D and trimming were determined from the DNA. The top ten clones hold about 0.89% of a sample with 300,000 to 500,000 clones, roughly 88% of them seen once. All enrollees were about 18 to 100 years old and from about two dozen US areas. Categorization into cohorts depended on clinical history that participants reported. There are 15 residues in the CDR3. CDR1 and CDR2 from the germline V gene are SGHRS and YFSETQ. Between the trimmed V and J ends, which lost 3 bases and 7 bases, there was a span of 17 bases. The entry originates in a study of blood T cell repertoires in COVID-19. About the study: The cDNA or gDNA used as material had been derived from T cells, B-cell-depleted T cells, or PBMCs.

Material for sequencing was PBMCs or T cells enriched from blood (not recorded which). This rearrangement joins TRBV5-1 to TRBJ2-1, with a tentative D call TRBD2 (6 bases). This sequence originates from a woman aged 25-40 years with acute COVID-19. CDR3 region: CASSSGTQNWNEQFF. The DNA of the CDR3 is TGCGCCAGCAGCTCCGGGACTCAAAATTGGAATGAGCAGTTCTTC. Supplemented by reference TRBV5-1 and TRBJ2-1, the full variable domain reads KAGVTQTPRYLIKTRGQQVTLSCSPISGHRSVSWYQQTPGQGLQFLFEYFSETQRNKGNFPGRFSGRQFSNSRSEMNVSTLELGDSALYLCASSSGTQNWNEQFFGPGTRLTVL.